This T cell receptor beta chain was observed in a study of identical twins. General study findings and limits: Fewer insertions were carried by abundant cord blood beta clonotypes, but none was seen in memory repertoires. Twins' excess sharing was less marked for out-of-frame beta sequences. One should note that invariant MAIT and iNKT cells could partly confound zero-insertion analyses.

Everyone who donated was a healthy Caucasian. This clonotype was detected ten times or more. The antigen remains undetermined. Looked up from germline, CDR1 is ENHRY and CDR2 is SYGVKD. This CDR3 has 12 residues. Trimming cost V 3 bases and J 5 bases, with 5 bases left between them. From the 5' RACE reads, TCRdb called clonotypes with MiXCR, one entry per CDR3 protein. The top ten hold roughly 3.7% of the sample, which has 200,000 to 250,000 distinct CDR3 sequences, roughly 7% seen once. These same data were also listed under a study on yellow fever vaccine responses in identical twins.

Sequencing was performed on memory (CD45RO+) T cells sorted from blood. The sequence derives from a woman under 30 in good health. The rearrangement joins TRBV10-3 to TRBJ2-1; D is ambiguous. This CDR3 reads CAISDGDNEQFF. The CDR3 coding sequence is TGTGCCATCAGTGATGGGGACAATGAGCAGTTCTTC.